This TCR beta chain was retrieved from a study of T cell clones after liver transplantation. About the research overall: Third-party-reactive TCRbeta sequences from pre-transplant mixed lymphocyte reactions served as antigen-independent comparators.

The ends were cut back, 4 bases at V and 2 bases at J, with 22 bases in the middle. This CDR3 has 19 amino acids. Here immunoSEQ multiplex PCR was the method, and the copy in TCRdb shows in-frame clones only, minus some. The sample contains around 110,000 clones, about nine tenths of which appear only once. In this sample, this clone turned up once. This sequence was found in a human patient who received a liver transplant. Some T cells could come from the graft donor. This rearrangement joins TRBV5-3 to TRBJ2-6; D unclear. TRBV5-3 is placed among ORFs of uncertain function. Source: CD4+ T cells from blood, taken 12 months after liver transplant. The DNA for the CDR3 is TGTGCCAGAAGCCCTTTTGTTGTGGGTTTATCTCCTGGGGCCAACGTCCTGACTTTC. Translation gives CARSPFVVGLSPGANVLTF.